The clone carrying this T cell receptor (beta chain) showed up just a few times. The sample belongs to a study of CD8+ T cells in alopecia areata. Described treatment: oral pan-JAK inhibitor, 5-10 mg twice daily. Following RNA extraction, reverse transcription yielded cDNA that acted as the sequencing template. Measured with immunoSEQ multiplex PCR; TCRdb has only the in-frame clones, and not every one. The data contain around 180,000 clones, roughly 66% of them singletons. The CDR3 contains 14 residues. In germline, CDR1 is SQVTM, CDR2 ANQGSEA. The V end lost 7 bases, the J end lost 1 base, and 14 bases lay between the germline ends.

This specimen was CD4+ T cells sorted from blood, taken at week 24, from a patient treated with tofacitinib. The gene calls are TRBV29-1 and TRBJ2-1; the D gene could be TRBD1 or TRBD2 (5 bases each). This receptor was taken from a human donor with alopecia areata. In nucleotides, the CDR3 is TGCAGCGGCCCAACCGGGGCATCCTACAATGAGCAGTTCTTC. Its protein product is CSGPTGASYNEQFF.